Below, one TCR beta chain is given with its context. Its antigen remains undetermined. No base quality information exists; no much larger clone differs at one position. The donors were healthy, HIV-negative adults who had no recently reported acute infections or vaccinations. Every donor was a Caucasian adult living in Nashville, Tennessee, USA. For unsorted samples, approximately 84 million PBMCs were counted, and genomic DNA was extracted using the QIAamp DNA Blood Mini kit. After blood collection by leukapheresis, PBMCs were isolated using Ficoll-Histopaque density gradient centrifugation and then cryopreserved in the vapor phase of liquid nitrogen. Using the deep immunoSEQ assay, TCR CDR3 regions were amplified from genomic DNA by multiplex PCR. Extracted genomic DNA from each cell subset was spread evenly across all wells of several immunoSEQ 96-well plates, with each plate serving as a replicate. For unsorted PBMC, 300 to 350 ng genomic DNA, equal to 30,000 or so T cell genomes, was loaded into each replicate PCR. Ten immunoSEQ deep assay plates were used to sequence unsorted PBMC genomic DNA. The purified libraries were quantified using a Qubit 3.0 fluorometer, sized with a Bioanalyzer 2100, and then quantified again using the KAPA Library Quantification kit. Every immunoSEQ 96-well plate was sequenced on a separate single-read 150-cycle Illumina NextSeq 550 flow cell. Turning to the authors' computational methods: Because only junctional sequences without quality scores were contained in the immunoSEQ output, filtering matching that applied to full-length reads could not be performed. To assign V/J genes and CDR3, sequences were annotated using PyIR, a Python wrapper for IgBLAST v1.9, with IMGT germline references. Reads with weak V/J assignments (E-value above 1e-6), missing CDR3, stop codons, out-of-frame junctions, or ambiguous translated residues were removed. V3J clonotypes were defined as sequences sharing an identical inferred V gene, J gene, and CDR3 amino acid sequence. The percentage overlap between two repertoires was calculated by dividing the number of shared unique clonotypes by the size of the smaller repertoire. Three approaches were used to assess repertoire richness: RTK rarefaction, the Chao1 estimator, and Recon v2.1 estimates of unobserved clonotypes. Not all clones reach the TCRdb copy of this immuneACCESS table, which keeps in-frame sequences only. Checked studies attribute under half of the gap to unresolved V genes and leave the rest unexplained. The V and J calls and the clone size are those of that table, but D and trimming were determined from the DNA. The sample has 450,000 to 500,000 clones on record, about 72% of them singletons. The top ten constitute around 12% of the sample.

The CDR3 runs 15 amino acids, cysteine and phenylalanine included. Left in the record is the CDR3 DNA by itself, 45 bases read in frame from the first base. V is clipped by 2 bases and J by 4 bases, and the sequence between their germline boundaries is 14 bases long. The germline V gene yields SGHRS for CDR1 and YFSETQ for CDR2. The data were taken from a study of shared clonotypes between healthy human individuals (TCRdb year 2020). At the level of the whole study: The cohort comprised a couple of women and three men aged 18 to 49 years. Blood TCR repertoires of about five healthy adults were deeply sequenced to estimate repertoire size and the extent of clonotype sharing between individuals. Libraries were prepared and TCR repertoires were sequenced by different laboratories using diverse techniques, in order to increase sequencing depth and limit assay-specific biases. Between about 0.94 and 8.9 billion PBMCs per donor were obtained by leukapheresis.

General findings and caveats noted by the study authors: Sampling was restricted to blood, and TCR repertoires in tissue are likely to differ from TCR repertoires in blood. Pairwise subsampling led to the expectation that sequencing depth would affect the degree of clonotype sharing among donors. The genetic and exposure-history diversity represented was limited by the small number of donors.

Sample: PBMCs. The receptor was derived from a woman between 35 and 50 years old in good health. Some clones in this sample may be carry-over from other donors' samples. In this chain, TRBV5-1 is recombined with TRBJ2-3; the D region possibly corresponds to TRBD2 (5 bases align). The bases are TGCGCCAGCAGCTTAAAGGGAGAGCGCGCAGATACGCAGTATTTT. Its translation reads: CASSLKGERADTQYF.